This TCR beta chain was sequenced during a study of T cell repertoires in cytomegalovirus infection. About the study: Well-studied HLA-B-restricted epitopes and recently identified HLA-C-restricted epitopes of CMV were both used in the study. Matching HLA type and CMV infection were both indicated by public TCR beta signatures. Study-level results: HLA-C-restricted CMV clonotypes gave the most frequent clonotype in two of eight donors. Cumulative public TCR beta family frequency identified CMV carriers with the relevant HLA.

TCRdb reprocessed the reads via MiXCR and lists one record per CDR3 protein. The sample gives under 300,000 distinct CDR3 sequences, 20% to 25% of which show up once; under 25% is in the top ten. Concerning this clonotype: Its antigen is unidentified.

The V end lost 0 bases, the J end lost 4 bases, and 13 bases lay between the germline ends. The CDR3 is 15 amino acids. The germline CDR1 and CDR2 sequences are LGHNA and YSLEER. This rearrangement joins TRBV4-3 to TRBJ2-7; a weak D match, TRBD2 (6 bases). Sequencing used cultured PBMCs, obtained from culture after CMV antigen stimulation. The sequence was collected from a human donor in good health (CMV status not recorded). Some clones in this sample may be carry-over from other donors' samples. The CDR3 DNA follows: TGCGCCAGCAGCCAAGACTGGGGGGTCGGATACGAGCAGTACTTC. As protein: CASSQDWGVGYEQYF.